The rows below give T cell receptor beta chains drawn from one sample of a study of vaccination and CD4 T cells after COVID-19. TCRdb analysed the PCR reads with MiXCR anew, one entry per CDR3 protein. Of more than 5,000 distinct CDR3 sequences in the sample, roughly 60% were seen once. These receptors' targets are unknown. Sequenced material: CD4+ T cells from blood, cultured in vitro. These receptors were collected from a human donor in good health. The conserved cysteine and the conserved F or W are not part of the CDR3 here. D genes are given only for firm matches. Clone size, where shown, is once, few, many, or a class for clones that have expanded.

D: TRBD1
size: few
V: TRBV5-6
J: TRBJ1-2
CDR3: ASSLGTGGAGYGYT

D: TRBD1
size: few
V: TRBV28
J: TRBJ1-2
CDR3: ASSPPTGGLSGYT

D: TRBD2
size: .
V: TRBV20-1
J: TRBJ2-5
CDR3: SARDVGGRVGETQY

D: TRBD1
size: .
V: TRBV5-1
J: TRBJ2-2
CDR3: ASSSGQGLYGELF

D: TRBD1
size: once
V: TRBV2
J: TRBJ1-6
CDR3: ASTRDRVNSPLH

D: TRBD2
size: .
V: TRBV10-3
J: TRBJ2-5
CDR3: AIRSGTSGGVQETQY

D: TRBD1
size: few
V: TRBV19
J: TRBJ1-1
CDR3: ASSVGTGWNEAF

D: .
size: few
V: TRBV10-1
J: TRBJ2-3
CDR3: ASSESGTDTQY

D: .
size: .
V: TRBV6-5
J: TRBJ1-6
CDR3: ASSYRGLNSPLH

D: .
size: .
V: TRBV12-3/TRBV12-4
J: TRBJ1-1
CDR3: ASSLGGRTEAF

D: .
size: .
V: TRBV9
J: TRBJ2-7
CDR3: ASSVDGYEQY

D: .
size: .
V: TRBV6-2/TRBV6-3
J: TRBJ1-1
CDR3: ASSYEGLGAF

D: TRBD1
size: .
V: TRBV30
J: TRBJ2-2
CDR3: AWNPADRGQTGELF

D: TRBD1
size: .
V: TRBV9
J: TRBJ1-1
CDR3: ASSVGAGGSAEAF

D: .
size: .
V: TRBV21-1
J: TRBJ1-5
CDR3: ASKHRGHNQPQH

D: TRBD1
size: .
V: TRBV10-3
J: TRBJ1-2
CDR3: AISSGGTVANYGYT

D: TRBD1
size: .
V: TRBV7-7
J: TRBJ1-5
CDR3: ASSSPRKDRGCSNQPQH

D: .
size: .
V: TRBV30
J: TRBJ1-2
CDR3: AWREYGYT

D: .
size: .
V: TRBV20-1
J: TRBJ1-1
CDR3: SARENTEAF

D: .
size: once
V: TRBV28
J: TRBJ2-2
CDR3: ASSLSRGGELF

D: .
size: .
V: TRBV7-2
J: TRBJ2-7
CDR3: ASSLGVADYEQY

D: TRBD1
size: .
V: TRBV19
J: TRBJ2-2
CDR3: ASSGDSNTGELF

D: .
size: .
V: TRBV15
J: TRBJ2-3
CDR3: ATSGDPTDTQY

D: .
size: few
V: TRBV23-1
J: TRBJ2-5
CDR3: ASITRYQETQY

D: .
size: few
V: TRBV6-1
J: TRBJ1-5
CDR3: ASSIKEVGQPQH

D: TRBD2
size: .
V: TRBV12-3/TRBV12-4
J: TRBJ2-3
CDR3: ASRLGLAADTQY

D: TRBD2
size: .
V: TRBV11-2
J: TRBJ2-6
CDR3: ASSFPGLAEPGSGANVLT

D: .
size: .
V: TRBV24-1
J: TRBJ2-2
CDR3: ATSDLRSGGRHAGELF

D: .
size: .
V: TRBV7-9
J: TRBJ1-6
CDR3: ASSFQESSPLH

D: .
size: .
V: TRBV5-1
J: TRBJ2-5
CDR3: ASSPRPASGQETQY

D: .
size: .
V: TRBV10-1
J: TRBJ2-3
CDR3: ARLGCRRTDTQY

D: .
size: .
V: TRBV12-3/TRBV12-4
J: TRBJ2-5
CDR3: ASSFVAETQY

D: TRBD2
size: .
V: TRBV7-8
J: TRBJ2-7
CDR3: ASSSTSGTPYEQY